Only one count was recorded for the clone carrying this T cell receptor (beta chain). Its antigen remains unknown. With 60 Vbeta and 13 Jbeta primers, the PCR was carried out. The method was immunoSEQ multiplex PCR; TCRdb's version includes in-frame clones alone and lacks a portion of them. Found here are approximately 180,000 clones, around 79% of them singletons; the top ten hold more than 1.5%. The source of the sample is a study of cytomegalovirus exposure and HLA in healthy donors. Study-wide findings and caveats: Excluded: some indistinguishable V segments such as TRBV6-2 and TRBV6-3. Accurate prediction of most subjects' HLA-A and HLA-B alleles from TCR beta sequences was reported. In vitro confirmation showed three CMV-associated chains to be CMV antigen specific. What was likely a sequencing artifact was a cluster of highly shared sequence variants.

The V gene's germline CDR1 is SEHNR and CDR2 FQNEAQ (reference sequence). The CDR3 runs to 14 residues. The V and J ends lost 3 bases and 4 bases respectively, with 12 bases between them. The clonotype was recovered from a woman aged 50 to 65 in good health and CMV-seronegative. The chain combines TRBV7-9 with TRBJ1-2; possible D gene TRBD1, 5 bases. The sequencing input was PBMCs. The CDR3 DNA follows: TGTGCCAGCAGCTTGGGTGCCAGGGCCTATGGCTACACCTTC. Its protein product is CASSLGARAYGYTF.